This T cell receptor (beta chain) was observed in a study of T cells in Graves' hyperthyroidism and ophthalmopathy. General observations from the study: The model made its ophthalmopathy prediction, and onset followed a median around 6.5 months later.

TCR beta CDR3 sequences were amplified from RNA transcripts. HTBI primers drove first-round RT-PCR of the TCR CDR3. TCRdb fed the multiplex PCR reads into MiXCR, producing one record per CDR3 protein. The sample holds 300,000 to 450,000 distinct CDR3 sequences, 13% seen once. Germline CDR1 reads SNHLY; CDR2 reads FYNNEI. Trimming cost V 5 bases and J 3 bases, with 21 bases left between them. The CDR3 extends over 17 amino acids. Patients aged 18 to 65 had newly diagnosed hyperthyroidism of under 2 months' duration. In this sample, this clonotype turned up many times. The antigen is unknown. The source is a woman between 18 and 29 years old with Graves' hyperthyroidism. The V gene is TRBV2, the J gene TRBJ2-3; D remains ambiguous. Sequences were obtained from blood. CDR3 in amino acids: CASSPLRDPAATDTQYF. CDR3 bases: TGTGCCAGCAGTCCTCTGAGAGACCCAGCAGCGACAGATACGCAGTATTTT. Together with reference TRBV2 and TRBJ2-3, the CDR3 gives the full variable domain: EPEVTQTPSHQVTQMGQEVILRCVPISNHLYFYWYRQILGQKVEFLVSFYNNEISEKSEIFDDQFSVERPDGSNFTLKIRSTKLEDSAMYFCASSPLRDPAATDTQYFGPGTRLTVL.